One and the same sample provided the 9 T cell receptor beta chains below, sequenced in a study of blood T cell repertoires in COVID-19. Profiled with immunoSEQ multiplex PCR; TCRdb holds only in-frame clones, not every one. This repertoire shows fewer than 300,000 clones, approximately 90% found once; its top ten account for around 1.1%. The sequencing input was PBMCs or T cells enriched from blood (not recorded which). The receptors were sampled from a woman under 40 who had recovered from COVID-19.

The chain links TRBV14 to TRBJ1-6, with D perhaps TRBD1 (5 bases). Trimming took off 1 base at V and 7 bases at J, with 14 bases between the two ends. Germline V CDR1 and CDR2: SGHDN, FVKESK. The CDR3 length is 16 residues. CDR3 protein: CASSQGIGARNSPLHF. As DNA, the CDR3 is TGTGCCAGCAGCCAAGGTATAGGGGCAAGGAATTCACCCCTCCACTTT.

V is TRBV6-5 and J is TRBJ2-7, with 10 bases matching TRBD1. The junction had 9 bases not matched to a gene; V was cut back by 6 bases and J by 1 base. The germline V gene encodes CDR1 MNHEY and CDR2 SVGAGI. CDR3 length equals 16 residues. CDR3 nucleotides: TGTGCCAGCAGATACCTCCCGGGACAGGGGTCCTACGAGCAGTACTTC. This sequence encodes CASRYLPGQGSYEQYF.

The rearrangement joins TRBV19 to TRBJ1-4, with TRBD1 as a possible D gene (5 bases). V lost 6 bases and J 4 bases, leaving 18 bases between the germline ends. The CDR3 is made up of 16 amino acids. Germline values: CDR1 LNHDA, CDR2 SQIVND (reference sequence). CDR3 loop: CASSPLPQGYNEKLFF. The CDR3 nucleotides read TGTGCCAGTAGCCCACTCCCCCAGGGCTATAATGAAAAACTGTTTTTT.

The chain joins TRBV5-4 to TRBJ1-1; weak D call: TRBD1 (6 bases). The CDR3 covers 17 residues. The V end lost 7 bases, the J end lost 0 bases, and 22 bases lay between the germline ends. Germline V lookup: CDR1 SGHNT, CDR2 YYREEE (reference sequence). CDR3 region: CASDTGGGQPLNTEAFF. The CDR3 nucleotides read TGTGCCAGCGACACCGGGGGGGGCCAACCTTTGAACACTGAAGCTTTCTTT.

V usage is TRBV14 and J usage is TRBJ1-5, with a possible D match to TRBD1 (6 bases). The CDR3 totals 12 residues. Germline CDR1 reads SGHDN; CDR2 reads FVKESK. V was cut by 4 bases and J by 9 bases, with 10 bases left in between. The CDR3, as DNA: TGTGCCAGCAGCCCTCGAGGGGGGCCCCAGCATTTT. It encodes CASSPRGGPQHF.

The rearrangement links TRBV5-4 to TRBJ2-7; 8 nucleotides agree with TRBD1. V dropped 0 bases and J dropped 5; count of bases not matched to a gene: 10. CDR3 length: 16 amino acids. The V gene's germline CDR1 is SGHNT and CDR2 YYREEE (reference sequence). The CDR3 DNA follows: TGTGCCAGCAGCTTGGGATGGTCCAGGGGGCACAACGAGCAGTACTTC. Its protein is CASSLGWSRGHNEQYF.

V usage is TRBV5-4 and J usage is TRBJ1-4; TRBD1 aligns across 7 bases. The V and J ends lost 5 bases and 5 bases, in that order; junction bases with no gene match: 6. Germline CDR1 reads SGHNT; CDR2 reads YYREEE (reference sequence). The CDR3 contains 14 residues. CDR3 in amino acids: CASSLTGTNEKLFF. The CDR3 DNA follows: TGTGCCAGCAGTTTGACAGGGACGAATGAAAAACTGTTTTTT. The full variable domain, with the rest looked up from reference TRBV5-4 and TRBJ1-4, is ETGVTQSPTHLIKTRGQQVTLRCSSQSGHNTVSWYQQALGQGPQFIFQYYREEENGRGNFPPRFSGLQFPNYSSELNVNALELDDSALYLCASSLTGTNEKLFFGSGTQLSVL.

Details on this clone: A read error may produce the germline difference seen at one junction end. The CDR3 DNA is TGTGCCAGCAGCCAAGATCCGCTCGGTGGAGACACCATATATTTT. It codes for CASSQDPLGGDTIYF. The chain uses TRBV3-1 (or the pseudogene TRBV3-2) and TRBJ1-3; no firm D call. CDR1 LGHDT and CDR2 YNNKEL come from the germline V gene (reference sequence). CDR3 length: 15 amino acids.

This chain connects TRBV5-1 to TRBJ2-7; 10 bases map to TRBD1. Germline-derived CDR1 and CDR2 are SGHRS and YFSETQ. V shed 0 bases, J shed 5 bases, and the junction held 8 bases outside the gene matches. The CDR3 extends over 16 amino acids. The CDR3 DNA sequence: TGCGCCAGCAGCTTGGGGGGCGGGACAGGGGACCACGAGCAGTACTTC. Translation gives CASSLGGGTGDHEQYF.